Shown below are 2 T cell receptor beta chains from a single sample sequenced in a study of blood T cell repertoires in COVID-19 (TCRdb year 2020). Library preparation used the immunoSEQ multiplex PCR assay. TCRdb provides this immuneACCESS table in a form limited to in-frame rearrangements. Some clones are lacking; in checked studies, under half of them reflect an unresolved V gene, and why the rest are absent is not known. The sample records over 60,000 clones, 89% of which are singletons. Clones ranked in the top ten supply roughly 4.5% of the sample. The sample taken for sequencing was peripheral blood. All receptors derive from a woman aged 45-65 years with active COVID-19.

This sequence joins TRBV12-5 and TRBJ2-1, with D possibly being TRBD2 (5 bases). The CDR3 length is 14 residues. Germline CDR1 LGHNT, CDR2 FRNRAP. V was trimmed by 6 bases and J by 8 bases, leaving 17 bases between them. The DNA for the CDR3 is TGTGCTAGTGGGGCCGGGGATGGTGGGGATGAGCAGTTCTTC. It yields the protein CASGAGDGGDEQFF.

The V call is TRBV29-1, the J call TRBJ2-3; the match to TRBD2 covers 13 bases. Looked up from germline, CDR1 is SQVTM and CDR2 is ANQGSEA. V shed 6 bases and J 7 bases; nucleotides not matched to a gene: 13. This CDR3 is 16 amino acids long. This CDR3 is CSVSGGGLAGVNTQYF. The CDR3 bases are TGCAGCGTCAGCGGGGGTGGACTAGCGGGAGTGAATACGCAGTATTTT.